The 30 T cell receptor beta chains in this list originate from one sample, sequenced in a study of Graves' ophthalmopathy and Graves' hyperthyroidism. TCR beta CDR3 regions were amplified from RNA transcripts. First-round RT-PCR relied on HTBI primers, and a second-round multiplex PCR came next. TCRdb independently ran MiXCR on the multiplex PCR reads; one entry per CDR3 protein. The data contain 200,000 to 300,000 distinct CDR3 sequences, around 50% of them singletons. Sample: peripheral blood. The receptors derive from an adult man with Graves' ophthalmopathy.

About this clonotype: A much larger clone differs by one base, so this may be a read error. For the CDR3, the DNA is TGTGCCGGCAGTGAAACCCGGTTGGGACAGGGGAATGAACTGTTTTTT. Its translation: CAGSETRLGQGNELFF. This chain uses TRBV25-1 with TRBJ1-4, with 10 bases identical to TRBD1. This CDR3 is 16 amino acids long. CDR1 is MGHDK, CDR2 SYGVNS, per germline.

This clonotype has just a few counts. The CDR3 DNA reads TGTGCCAGCAGTCCATATGGGACATTCCAAGAGACCCAGTACTTC. Translation gives CASSPYGTFQETQYF. This chain uses TRBV27 with TRBJ2-5, with D maybe TRBD1 (6 bases). The V and J ends lost 5 bases and 1 base respectively, with 14 bases between them. This CDR3 has 15 residues. Germline values: CDR1 MNHEY, CDR2 SMNVEV (reference sequence).

The chain joins TRBV20-1 to TRBJ2-3, with 7 nucleotides matching TRBD2. The CDR3 covers 16 residues. The V and J ends lost 2 bases and 5 bases, in that order; junction bases with no gene match: 13. CDR1 and CDR2 from the germline V gene are DFQATT and SNEGSKA (reference sequence). The CDR3 reads CSARRRASGTEDTQYF. CDR3 nucleotide sequence: TGCAGTGCTAGAAGACGGGCTAGCGGTACGGAAGATACGCAGTATTTT.

The rearrangement links TRBV7-6 to TRBJ2-7, with TRBD1 as a possible D gene (7 bases). The CDR3 loop spans 14 amino acids. CDR1 is SGHVS and CDR2 is FNYEAQ in the germline V gene. The ends were cut back, 7 bases at V and 4 bases at J, with 17 bases in the middle. The CDR3 coding sequence is TGTGCCAGCAAAGGGTTCAGGGGGGAGTACGAGCAGTACTTC. Translated, it gives CASKGFRGEYEQYF.

This clonotype was counted a few times. The chain links TRBV5-1 to TRBJ1-1; 10 bases agree with TRBD1. The V gene end was trimmed by 4 bases and the J gene end by 10 bases; junction bases not matched to a gene: 4. The CDR3 covers 12 residues. The germline gives CDR1 SGHRS, CDR2 YFSETQ. The chain's CDR3 is CASSADRGRAFF. In DNA, the CDR3 is TGCGCCAGCAGCGCCGACAGGGGGCGAGCTTTCTTT. The whole variable domain, filled in from reference TRBV5-1 and TRBJ1-1, reads KAGVTQTPRYLIKTRGQQVTLSCSPISGHRSVSWYQQTPGQGLQFLFEYFSETQRNKGNFPGRFSGRQFSNSRSEMNVSTLELGDSALYLCASSADRGRAFFGQGTRLTVV.

This clonotype was found many times. The chain is built from TRBV5-8 and TRBJ1-2; unclear D gene. CDR3 size: 14 residues. Germline values: CDR1 SGHTS, CDR2 YDEGEE. V gave up 2 bases and J gave up 3 bases, with 11 bases separating them. This chain's CDR3 is CASSLSVPYYGYTF. CDR3 DNA sequence: TGTGCCAGCAGCTTATCCGTCCCTTACTATGGCTACACCTTC.

The J gene is TRBJ2-5, the V gene TRBV2; tentative D call: TRBD1 (5 bases). Germline V gene data show CDR1 as SNHLY and CDR2 as FYNNEI. The CDR3 contains 14 residues. Trimming took off 5 bases at V and 4 bases at J, with 14 bases between the two ends. The CDR3 is CASSFRTRGETQYF. The CDR3 DNA is TGTGCCAGCAGTTTTAGGACAAGAGGAGAGACCCAGTACTTC.

The CDR3 nucleotides read TGTGCCAGCAGCTTGGAGGAGTCCTACGAGCAGTACTTC. Translating it yields CASSLEESYEQYF. The chain has TRBV9 and TRBJ2-7, with D perhaps TRBD2 (5 bases). V was trimmed by 4 bases and J by 1 base, leaving 9 bases between them. Germline lookup yields CDR1 SGDLS and CDR2 YYNGEE. This CDR3 spans 13 amino acids.

V and J are TRBV5-1 and TRBJ2-6; the D is unclear. CDR1 is SGHRS, CDR2 YFSETQ, per germline. Trimming took 0 bases from V and 2 from J, leaving 15 bases between them. This CDR3 is 18 amino acids long. CDR3 in DNA: TGCGCCAGCAGCTTGGACGAGACACGGACCGCTGGGGCCAACGTCCTGACTTTC. The encoded protein is CASSLDETRTAGANVLTF.

This chain joins TRBV10-2 and TRBJ2-2; D ambiguous. The V end lost 7 bases, the J end lost 0 bases, and 9 bases lay between the germline ends. The CDR3 spans 14 residues. CDR1 is WSHSY, CDR2 SAAADI, per germline. CDR3 protein: CASIMAANTGELFF. In nucleotides, the CDR3 is TGCGCCAGCATCATGGCAGCGAACACCGGGGAGCTGTTTTTT.

This clonotype was detected a few times. V and J are TRBV24-1 and TRBJ1-2; D not certain. The V and J ends lost 3 bases and 1 base respectively, with 8 bases between them. The germline V gene encodes CDR1 KGHDR and CDR2 SFDVKD. This CDR3 has 14 residues. CDR3 coding DNA: TGTGCCACCAGTGATGCCCTTCTTAACTATGGCTACACCTTC. Translated, it gives CATSDALLNYGYTF.

V and J are TRBV4-1 and TRBJ2-7, with unresolved D. V was trimmed by 1 base and J by 9 bases, leaving 16 bases between them. CDR1 and CDR2 from the germline V gene are MGHRA and YSYEKL. The CDR3 spans 14 residues. CDR3: CASSQAPGSPGQYF. Here the CDR3 DNA reads TGCGCCAGCAGCCAAGCTCCCGGAAGTCCTGGGCAGTACTTC.

There are many counts of this clonotype. V gene TRBV15 combines with J gene TRBJ1-1; the D is unclear. The CDR3 contains 14 residues. Deletions cut 8 bases from V and 1 base from J, with 14 bases between. Germline values: CDR1 LNHNV, CDR2 YYDKDF (reference sequence). The CDR3 here is CATEGRAENTEAFF. Written as DNA, the CDR3 is TGTGCCACCGAGGGCAGAGCAGAGAACACTGAAGCTTTCTTT.

A note on this clonotype: The junction shows a germline mismatch at one end, possibly a read error. The V call is TRBV10-2, the J call TRBJ2-5; 8 positions agree with TRBD1. The CDR3 runs to 15 residues. Germline CDR1 reads WSHSY; CDR2 reads SAAADI. The CDR3 spells CASSFLNRGQETQYF. CDR3 bases: TGTGCCAGTTCCTTCCTTAACAGGGGGCAAGAGACCCAGTACTTC.

The chain couples TRBV19 to TRBJ1-5, with D hard to call. The CDR3 has 15 amino acids. Germline V gene lookup returns CDR1 LNHDA and CDR2 SQIVND (reference sequence). Trimming removed 3 bases at V and 0 bases at J, with 9 bases between. Written as DNA, the CDR3 is TGTGCCAGTAGTATTTCCATCCTTAGCAATCAGCCCCAGCATTTT. This translates into CASSISILSNQPQHF.

For this clonotype: The junction does not match germline at one end; this may be a read error. The chain has TRBV2 and TRBJ1-1; D is possibly TRBD1 (6 bases). This CDR3 contains 14 residues. Germline V gene data show CDR1 as SNHLY and CDR2 as FYNNEI. Here the CDR3 reads CASRTGTRATEALF. The CDR3 coding sequence is TGTGCCAGCAGGACCGGGACAAGGGCTACTGAAGCTCTCTTT.

This clonotype was seen a few times. The V and J genes are TRBV7-8 and TRBJ2-2, with 9 bases identical to TRBD1. Germline V gives CDR1 SGHVS, CDR2 FQNEAQ. The CDR3 sequence is 16 residues long. Losses at the gene ends were 5 bases for V and 7 bases for J; bases not matched to a gene: 11. The CDR3 region has the DNA TGTGCCAGCAGCACGACAGGGGGGGTAGAGAACGGGGAGCTGTTTTTT. It codes for CASSTTGGVENGELFF.

The chain recombines TRBV11-2 with TRBJ1-6, with D uncertain. The CDR3 has 12 residues. V was pared by 0 bases and J by 16 bases, with 10 bases between. The V gene's germline CDR1 is SGHAT and CDR2 FQNNGV. Here the CDR3 reads CASSLEASQLHF. The CDR3 DNA sequence: TGTGCCAGCAGCTTAGAAGCTTCCCAGCTCCACTTT.

The V and J genes are TRBV20-1 and TRBJ2-2; no reliable D call. The CDR3 contains 13 residues. V was cut by 0 bases and J by 9 bases, with 11 bases left in between. The germline V gene encodes CDR1 DFQATT and CDR2 SNEGSKA (reference sequence). CDR3 nucleotides: TGCAGTGCTAGAGATCCCTCCTTTAGGGAGCTGTTTTTT. Translation: CSARDPSFRELFF.

Only a few counts were recorded for this clonotype. This chain links TRBV14 with TRBJ2-7; tentatively, D is TRBD1 (6 bases). Trimming stripped 4 bases from V and 4 bases from J, with 14 bases between. This CDR3 spans 14 amino acids. Germline assignment: CDR1 SGHDN and CDR2 FVKESK. CDR3 in DNA: TGTGCCAGCAGCCCCTGGACAGCGCAATACGAGCAGTACTTC. As protein: CASSPWTAQYEQYF.

This clonotype was detected ten times or more. The CDR3 loop is CAIKGLAGTDEQFF. CDR3 nucleotides: TGTGCCATCAAAGGCCTAGCGGGGACGGATGAGCAGTTCTTC. The chain joins TRBV10-3 to TRBJ2-7; 9 bases map to TRBD2. The closer fit of TRBJ2-1 to the DNA end suggests the J call may be wrong. The CDR3 has 14 residues. The germline V gene has CDR1 ENHRY and CDR2 SYGVKD.

V and J are TRBV7-3 and TRBJ1-2, with D uncertain. CDR1 and CDR2 (germline): SGHTA, FQGTGA. The CDR3 contains 15 residues. V was shortened by 3 bases and J by 3 bases, with 14 bases between the two germline ends. The CDR3 region is CASSFLGPSDYGYTF. Here the CDR3 DNA reads TGTGCCAGCAGCTTTCTCGGACCCTCAGACTATGGCTACACCTTC.

The rearrangement uses TRBV7-2 and TRBJ1-3; D gene uncertain. Germline lookup yields CDR1 SGHTA and CDR2 FQGNSA. With 5 bases removed from V and 0 bases from J, the gap between germline ends came to 14 bases. This CDR3 has 16 amino acids. CDR3 sequence reads: CASSPAGLFSGNTIYF. CDR3 sequence (DNA): TGTGCCAGCAGCCCCGCCGGACTCTTCTCTGGAAACACCATATATTTT.

This clonotype was detected many times. The chain has TRBV15 and TRBJ2-5; D call uncertain. Germline V CDR1 and CDR2: LNHNV, YYDKDF (reference sequence). The CDR3 extends over 12 amino acids. Trimming removed 0 bases at V and 7 bases at J, with 6 bases between. Written as DNA, the CDR3 is TGTGCCACCAGCAGAGATCCACGGACCCAGTACTTC. Its translation: CATSRDPRTQYF. Drawing the rest from reference TRBV15 and TRBJ2-5, the complete variable domain is DAMVIQNPRYQVTQFGKPVTLSCSQTLNHNVMYWYQQKSSQAPKLLFHYYDKDFNNEADTPDNFQSRRPNTSFCFLDIRSPGLGDTAMYLCATSRDPRTQYFGPGTRLLVL.

Turning to this clonotype: The final CDR3 position lacks the conserved phenylalanine or tryptophan, pointing to a likely read error. The DNA is left out, because the CDR3 cannot be placed on it with certainty; the CDR3 is given as TCRdb lists it. The chain employs TRBV20-1 and TRBJ1-1; no DNA check was done on the table's D call, TRBD1. Germline-derived CDR1 and CDR2 are DFQATT and SNEGSKA (reference sequence). The CDR3 is made up of 10 amino acids, end residues included. The CDR3 spells CSARDGAANY.

This chain uses TRBV2 with TRBJ2-7; 8 bases align to TRBD2. CDR3 length: 13 amino acids. Germline V gene data show CDR1 as SNHLY and CDR2 as FYNNEI. V dropped 7 bases and J dropped 4; count of bases not matched to a gene: 6. The CDR3 sequence: CASNGGAVYEQYF. DNA for the CDR3: TGTGCCAGCAACGGGGGGGCCGTATACGAGCAGTACTTC.

This clonotype appeared many times. The chain uses TRBV29-1 and TRBJ2-7; the D is unclear. V dropped 0 bases and J dropped 2 bases, with 8 bases sitting between them. Germline CDR1 SQVTM, CDR2 ANQGSEA. The CDR3 is 13 amino acids. The CDR3 nucleotides are TGCAGCGTTGAAGATAGGGCAACCTACGAGCAGTACTTC. Protein: CSVEDRATYEQYF.

V and J are TRBV7-6 and TRBJ1-2; 7 positions match TRBD1. This CDR3 contains 16 residues. Trimming cost V 5 bases and J 1 base; bases outside gene matches: 10. CDR1 and CDR2 (germline): SGHVS, FNYEAQ. CDR3 DNA sequence: TGTGCCAGCAGCCAGACCACAGGGGAAAGTAACTATGGCTACACCTTC. Translated, it gives CASSQTTGESNYGYTF.

This chain uses TRBV4-1 with TRBJ2-5; D ambiguous. The CDR3 has 14 residues. Germline lookup yields CDR1 MGHRA and CDR2 YSYEKL. V lost 3 bases and J lost 3, with 11 bases in between. The CDR3 loop reads CASSHGDGEETQYF. For the CDR3, the DNA is TGCGCCAGCAGCCATGGGGATGGCGAAGAGACCCAGTACTTC.

This clonotype was found many times. As DNA, the CDR3 is TGCAGTGCTAGATGGGAGACCCAGTACTTC. It yields the protein CSARWETQYF. The chain employs TRBV20-1 and TRBJ2-5; D not resolved. The CDR3 runs 10 residues. Deletions cut 2 bases from V and 5 bases from J, with 3 bases between. Germline V gene lookup returns CDR1 DFQATT and CDR2 SNEGSKA (reference sequence).